This T cell receptor (beta chain) emerged from a study of tumor and adjacent non-tumor tissue in lung cancer. Study-level background: Patients comprised 12 adenocarcinoma, a couple of squamous cell carcinoma and 1 small cell lung cancer. Whole-study findings and limits: Patients with more diverse tumor TCRs had worse survival. Tumor tissue had significantly higher TCR diversity than normal lung. Top 100 clones took a larger repertoire share in normal lung.

Germline loops: CDR1 SGHTA, CDR2 FQGNSA. The CDR3 length is 15 residues. No cell sorting was done before RNA was extracted from the tissue. Details on this clonotype: The antigen remains unidentified. An end of the junction differs from the germline gene, which may be a read error.

A modified ARM-PCR protocol with three rounds of nested PCR amplified TCRbeta. Via MiXCR, TCRdb re-called the multiplex PCR reads, giving one row per CDR3 protein. The repertoire holds more than 75,000 distinct CDR3 sequences, with around 86% as singletons. This chain uses TRBV7-2 with TRBJ2-3; weak D call: TRBD2 (5 bases). The sequencing input was lung tumor tissue. The sequence was collected from a woman in her forties or fifties with non-small cell lung cancer. The CDR3 reads CANSPDSEGTDTQYF. The CDR3 DNA reads TGTGCCAACAGCCCCGATAGCGAGGGCACAGATACGCAGTATTTT.